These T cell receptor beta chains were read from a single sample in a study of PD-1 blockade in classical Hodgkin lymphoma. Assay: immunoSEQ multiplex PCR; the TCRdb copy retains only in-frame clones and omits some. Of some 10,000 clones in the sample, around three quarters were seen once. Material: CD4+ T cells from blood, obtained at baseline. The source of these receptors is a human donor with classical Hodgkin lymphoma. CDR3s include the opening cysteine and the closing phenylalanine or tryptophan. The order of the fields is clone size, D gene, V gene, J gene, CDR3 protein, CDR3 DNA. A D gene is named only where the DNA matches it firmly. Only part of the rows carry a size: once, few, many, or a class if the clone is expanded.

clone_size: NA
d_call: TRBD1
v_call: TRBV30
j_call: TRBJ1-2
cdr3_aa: CAWSAGQGGYGYTF
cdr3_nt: TGTGCCTGGAGTGCCGGACAGGGAGGCTATGGCTACACCTTC

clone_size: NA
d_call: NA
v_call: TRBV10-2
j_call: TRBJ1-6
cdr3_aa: CASSEVYRSGSPLHF
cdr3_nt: TGCGCCAGCAGTGAAGTCTACAGGTCGGGCTCACCCCTCCACTTT

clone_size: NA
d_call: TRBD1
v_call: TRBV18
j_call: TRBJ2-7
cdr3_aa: CASSPGQGIYYEQYF
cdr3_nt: TGTGCCAGCTCGCCGGGACAGGGAATATACTACGAGCAGTACTTC

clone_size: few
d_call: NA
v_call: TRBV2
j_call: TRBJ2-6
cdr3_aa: CASSEVGAYSGANVLTF
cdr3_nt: TGTGCCAGCAGTGAAGTTGGGGCTTACTCTGGGGCCAACGTCCTGACTTTC

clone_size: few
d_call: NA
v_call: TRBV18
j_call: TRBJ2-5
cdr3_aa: CASSPNRLGSQETQYF
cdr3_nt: TGTGCCAGCTCACCAAACCGGTTAGGGAGCCAAGAGACCCAGTACTTC

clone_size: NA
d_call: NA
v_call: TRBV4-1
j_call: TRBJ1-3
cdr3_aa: CASSPISGNTIYF
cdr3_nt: TGCGCCAGCAGCCCGATCTCTGGAAACACCATATATTTT

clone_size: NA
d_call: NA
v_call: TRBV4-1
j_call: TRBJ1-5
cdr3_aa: CASSQGFPRTSNQPQHF
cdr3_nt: TGCGCCAGCAGCCAAGGTTTCCCAAGAACTAGCAATCAGCCCCAGCATTTT

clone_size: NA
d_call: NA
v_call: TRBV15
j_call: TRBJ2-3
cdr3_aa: CATSALGGLTDTQYF
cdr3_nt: TGTGCCACCAGCGCCTTGGGGGGACTCACAGATACGCAGTATTTT

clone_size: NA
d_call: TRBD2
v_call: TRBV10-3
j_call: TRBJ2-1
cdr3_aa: CAITGSAGEYNEQFF
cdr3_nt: TGTGCCATCACCGGGTCAGCGGGAGAATACAATGAGCAGTTCTTC

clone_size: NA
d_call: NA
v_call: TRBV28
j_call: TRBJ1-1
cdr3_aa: CASSLGGRVATEAFF
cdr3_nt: TGTGCCAGCAGTTTGGGGGGGCGAGTCGCCACTGAAGCTTTCTTT

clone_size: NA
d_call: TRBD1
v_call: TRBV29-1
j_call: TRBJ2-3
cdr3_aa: CSVDQGAVTDTQYF
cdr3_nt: TGCAGCGTTGATCAGGGGGCGGTAACAGATACGCAGTATTTT

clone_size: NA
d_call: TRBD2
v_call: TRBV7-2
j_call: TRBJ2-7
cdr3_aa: CASSSTGTSNEQYF
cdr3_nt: TGTGCCAGCAGTTCGACCGGGACTAGCAACGAGCAGTACTTC

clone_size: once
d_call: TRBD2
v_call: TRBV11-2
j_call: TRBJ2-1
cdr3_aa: CASRSPSGDYNEQFF
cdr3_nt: TGTGCCAGCAGGTCTCCTAGCGGGGATTACAATGAGCAGTTCTTC

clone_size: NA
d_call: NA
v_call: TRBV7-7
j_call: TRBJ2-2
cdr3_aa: CASSLGRGVGTGELFF
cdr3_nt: TGTGCCAGCAGCTTAGGTCGAGGGGTCGGGACCGGGGAGCTGTTTTTT

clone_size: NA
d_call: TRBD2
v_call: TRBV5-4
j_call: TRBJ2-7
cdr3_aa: CASGLREGPTYEQYF
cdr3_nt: TGTGCCAGCGGACTGCGGGAGGGCCCGACCTACGAGCAGTACTTC

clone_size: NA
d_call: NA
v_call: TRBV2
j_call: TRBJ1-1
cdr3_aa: CASRGENTEAFF
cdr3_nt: TGTGCCAGCAGGGGCGAGAACACTGAAGCTTTCTTT

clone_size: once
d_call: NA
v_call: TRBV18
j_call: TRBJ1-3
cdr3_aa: CASSPVGATSSGNTIYF
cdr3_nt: TGTGCCAGCTCACCGGTCGGGGCTACCAGCTCTGGAAACACCATATATTTT

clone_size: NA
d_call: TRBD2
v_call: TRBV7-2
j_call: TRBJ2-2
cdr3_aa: CASSSIAGAVGTGELFF
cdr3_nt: TGTGCCAGCAGCTCTATAGCGGGAGCTGTCGGCACCGGGGAGCTGTTTTTT

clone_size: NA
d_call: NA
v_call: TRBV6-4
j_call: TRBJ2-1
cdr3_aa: CASSPLVSSYNEQFF
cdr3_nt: TGTGCCAGCAGTCCCCTGGTCAGCTCCTACAATGAGCAGTTCTTC

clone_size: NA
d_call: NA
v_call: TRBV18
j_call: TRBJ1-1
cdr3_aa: CASSPRTVPGLSTEAFF
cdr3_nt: TGTGCCAGCTCACCTAGAACAGTACCGGGCCTTAGCACTGAAGCTTTCTTT

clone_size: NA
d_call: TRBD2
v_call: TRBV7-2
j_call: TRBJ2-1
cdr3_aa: CASSLALGLGRRNEQFF
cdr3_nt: TGTGCCAGCAGCTTAGCCCTGGGACTAGGGAGACGCAATGAGCAGTTCTTC

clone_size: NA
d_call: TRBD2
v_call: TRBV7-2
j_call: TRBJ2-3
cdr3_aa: CASSLGSSGRAGNTQYF
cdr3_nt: TGTGCCAGCAGCTTAGGCAGTAGCGGGAGGGCCGGAAATACGCAGTATTTT

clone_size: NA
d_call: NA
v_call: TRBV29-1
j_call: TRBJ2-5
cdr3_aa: CSPVKTSPKGFQETQYF
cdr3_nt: TGCAGCCCCGTCAAGACATCTCCAAAGGGGTTCCAAGAGACCCAGTACTTC

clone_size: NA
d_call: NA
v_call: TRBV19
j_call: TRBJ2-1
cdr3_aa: CASRWGNEQFF
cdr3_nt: TGTGCCAGTAGATGGGGAAATGAGCAGTTCTTC

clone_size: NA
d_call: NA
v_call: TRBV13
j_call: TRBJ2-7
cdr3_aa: CASSPNRLSYEQYF
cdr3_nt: TGTGCCAGCAGCCCTAACAGACTCTCCTACGAGCAGTACTTC

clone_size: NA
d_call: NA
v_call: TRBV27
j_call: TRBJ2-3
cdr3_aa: CASSLVSQKGTDTQYF
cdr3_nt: TGTGCCAGCAGTTTAGTTTCCCAAAAAGGCACAGATACGCAGTATTTT

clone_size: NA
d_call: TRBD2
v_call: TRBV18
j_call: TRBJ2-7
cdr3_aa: CASSGAGERYEQYF
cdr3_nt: TGTGCCAGCTCGGGCGCGGGAGAACGGTACGAGCAGTACTTC

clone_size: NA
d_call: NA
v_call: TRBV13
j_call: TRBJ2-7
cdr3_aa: CASSPRGSYEQYF
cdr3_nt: TGTGCCAGCAGCCCCAGGGGAAGTTACGAGCAGTACTTC

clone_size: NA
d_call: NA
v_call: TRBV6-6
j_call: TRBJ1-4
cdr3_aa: CASSPWEKLFF
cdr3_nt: TGTGCCAGCAGCCCTTGGGAAAAACTGTTTTTT

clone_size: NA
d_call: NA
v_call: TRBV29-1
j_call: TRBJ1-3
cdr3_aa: CSVEMGGSGNTIYF
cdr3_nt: TGCAGCGTTGAAATGGGCGGCTCTGGAAACACCATATATTTT

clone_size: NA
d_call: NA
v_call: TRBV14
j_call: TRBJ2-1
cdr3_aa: CASSHNTEQFF
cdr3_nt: TGTGCCAGCAGCCACAATACTGAGCAGTTCTTC

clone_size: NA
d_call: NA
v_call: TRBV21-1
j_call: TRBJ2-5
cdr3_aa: CASSKVLAGDLETQYF
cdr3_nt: TGTGCCAGCAGCAAAGTCCTAGCGGGAGACCTCGAGACCCAGTACTTC

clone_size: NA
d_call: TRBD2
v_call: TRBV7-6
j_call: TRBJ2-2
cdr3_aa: CASSRAPGLATNTGELFF
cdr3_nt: TGTGCCAGCAGCCGTGCGCCGGGACTAGCGACGAACACCGGGGAGCTGTTTTTT

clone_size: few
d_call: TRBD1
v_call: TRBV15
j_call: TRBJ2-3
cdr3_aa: CATRTGSTDTQYF
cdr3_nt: TGTGCCACCCGGACAGGGTCCACAGATACGCAGTATTTT

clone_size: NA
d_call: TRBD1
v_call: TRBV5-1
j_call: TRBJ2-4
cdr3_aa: CASSLGGGAKNIQYF
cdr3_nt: TGCGCCAGCAGCTTGGGAGGGGGCGCCAAAAACATTCAGTACTTC

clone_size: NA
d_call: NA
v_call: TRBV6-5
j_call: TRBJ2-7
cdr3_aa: CASSHSREQYF
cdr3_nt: TGTGCCAGCAGTCACTCGCGGGAGCAGTACTTC

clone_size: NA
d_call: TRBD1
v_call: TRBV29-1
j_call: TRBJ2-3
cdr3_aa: CSVDFGQGGDTQYF
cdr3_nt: TGCAGCGTTGACTTCGGACAGGGCGGAGATACGCAGTATTTT

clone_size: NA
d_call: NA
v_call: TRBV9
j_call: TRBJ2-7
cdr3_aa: CASSRDGYEQYF
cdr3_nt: TGTGCCAGCAGCCGGGACGGCTACGAGCAGTACTTC

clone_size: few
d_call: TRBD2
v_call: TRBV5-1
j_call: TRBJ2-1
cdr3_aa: CASSLLAGGHNEQFF
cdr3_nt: TGCGCCAGCAGCTTACTAGCGGGAGGCCACAATGAGCAGTTCTTC

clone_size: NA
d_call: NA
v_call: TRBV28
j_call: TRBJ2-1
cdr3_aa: CASSFRQRSPYYNEQFF
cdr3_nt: TGTGCCAGCAGTTTTCGACAGCGCTCCCCCTACTACAATGAGCAGTTCTTC

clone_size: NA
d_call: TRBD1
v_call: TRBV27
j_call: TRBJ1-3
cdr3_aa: CASSPWTGSFSGNTIYF
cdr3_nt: TGTGCCAGCAGTCCCTGGACAGGGAGCTTCTCTGGAAACACCATATATTTT

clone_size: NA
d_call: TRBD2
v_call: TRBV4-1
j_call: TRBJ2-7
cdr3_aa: CASSQIAGGGEQYF
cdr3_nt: TGCGCCAGCAGCCAAATAGCGGGAGGAGGCGAGCAGTACTTC

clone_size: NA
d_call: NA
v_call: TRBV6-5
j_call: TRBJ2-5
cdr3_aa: CASTGQPKETQYF
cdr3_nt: TGTGCCAGCACCGGACAGCCTAAAGAGACCCAGTACTTC

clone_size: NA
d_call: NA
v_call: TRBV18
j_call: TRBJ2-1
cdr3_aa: CASSPGAGKANEQFF
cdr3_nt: TGTGCCAGCTCCCCAGGCGCAGGGAAGGCCAATGAGCAGTTCTTC

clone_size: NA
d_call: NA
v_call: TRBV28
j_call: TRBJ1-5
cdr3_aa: CASSLKGPYQPQHF
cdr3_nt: TGTGCCAGCAGTTTGAAAGGGCCATATCAGCCCCAGCATTTT

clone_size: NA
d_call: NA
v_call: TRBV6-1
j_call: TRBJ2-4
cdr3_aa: CASSEGRVGGNIQYF
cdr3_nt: TGTGCCAGCAGTGAAGGACGGGTGGGGGGAAACATTCAGTACTTC

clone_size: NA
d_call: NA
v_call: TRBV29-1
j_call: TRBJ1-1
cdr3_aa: CSVGGRDSTEAFF
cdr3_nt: TGCAGCGTTGGAGGCAGGGATAGCACTGAAGCTTTCTTT

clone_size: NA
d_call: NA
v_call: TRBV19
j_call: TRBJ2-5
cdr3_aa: CASSMAMGTQYF
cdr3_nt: TGTGCCAGTAGTATGGCTATGGGGACCCAGTACTTC

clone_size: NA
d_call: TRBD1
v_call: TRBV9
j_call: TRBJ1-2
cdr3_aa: CASSVEGTYGTANYGYTF
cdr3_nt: TGTGCCAGCAGCGTAGAGGGGACATACGGGACAGCTAACTATGGCTACACCTTC

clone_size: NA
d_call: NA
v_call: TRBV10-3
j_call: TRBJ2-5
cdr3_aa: CAITTSPQETQYF
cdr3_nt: TGTGCCATTACGACTAGTCCCCAAGAGACCCAGTACTTC

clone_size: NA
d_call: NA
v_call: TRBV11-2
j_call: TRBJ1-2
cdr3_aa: CASSLAANYGYTF
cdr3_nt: TGTGCCAGCAGCTTAGCGGCGAACTATGGCTACACCTTC

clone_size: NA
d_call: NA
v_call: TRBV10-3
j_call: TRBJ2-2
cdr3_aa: CAISEHQLDTGELFF
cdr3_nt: TGTGCCATCAGTGAACACCAACTCGACACCGGGGAGCTGTTTTTT

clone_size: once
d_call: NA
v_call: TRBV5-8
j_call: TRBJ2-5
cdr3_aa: CASSVGHAGLETQYF
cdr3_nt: TGTGCCAGCAGCGTGGGACACGCCGGTTTGGAGACCCAGTACTTC

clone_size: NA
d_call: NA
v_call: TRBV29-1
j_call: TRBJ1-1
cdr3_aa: CSVGGRDNTEAFF
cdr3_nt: TGCAGCGTTGGTGGCAGGGATAACACTGAAGCTTTCTTT